Listed below are T cell receptor beta chains from one sample, sequenced in a study of T cell repertoires in cytomegalovirus infection. TCRdb reprocessed the reads via MiXCR and lists one record per CDR3 protein. The sample gives 450,000 to 650,000 distinct CDR3 sequences, about 30% of which show up once; less than 15% is in the top ten. The specimen sequenced was PBMCs. These receptors all come from a human donor in good health (CMV status not recorded). Some clones in this sample may be carry-over from other donors' samples. CDR3s include the opening cysteine and the closing phenylalanine or tryptophan. D genes are given only for firm matches. Only some rows state a clone size, as once, few, many or a class for expanded clones.

clone_size	v_call	j_call	d_call	cdr3_nt	cdr3_aa
many	TRBV7-2	TRBJ1-1	.	TGTGCCAGCAGCTACTCCTATACGGTAAACACTGAAGCTTTCTTT	CASSYSYTVNTEAFF
.	TRBV6-2/TRBV6-3	TRBJ1-5	TRBD1	TGTGCCAGCAGTCAGGACAGGGGGCATCAGCCCCAGCATTTT	CASSQDRGHQPQHF
.	TRBV19	TRBJ2-2	.	TGTGCCAGTAGTATAGTCGCAGGACACACCGGGGAGCTGTTTTTT	CASSIVAGHTGELFF
once	TRBV20-1	TRBJ1-1	.	TGCAGTGCTAGACCCCGAGTGTCCACTGAAGCTTTCTTT	CSARPRVSTEAFF
few	TRBV10-3	TRBJ2-2	TRBD2	TGTGCCACCCGGACTAGCGGGAGGTCCGATAACACCGGGGAGCTGTTTTTT	CATRTSGRSDNTGELFF
.	TRBV5-5	TRBJ2-4	.	TGTGCCAGCAGCTTAAACGCCCTCAGCGCCCTAGCCAAAAACATTCAGTACTTC	CASSLNALSALAKNIQYF
.	TRBV28	TRBJ2-4	.	TGTGCCAGCAGTTTCAGGAGGGTTAGGACCTTGGGAAACATTCAGTACTTC	CASSFRRVRTLGNIQYF
.	TRBV11-1	TRBJ2-1	.	TGTGCCAGCAGCTTATTGCGGGGAGCCCATGAGCAGTTCTTC	CASSLLRGAHEQFF
many	TRBV7-2	TRBJ1-2	.	TGTGCCAGCAGCTTGGAGGAGGGTCCAGGGGTTCGCGGCTACACCTTC	CASSLEEGPGVRGYTF
.	TRBV6-1	TRBJ2-5	.	TGTGCCAGCAGTGAACCAGTATTTGCTCTGGAGACCCAGTACTTC	CASSEPVFALETQYF
few	TRBV7-2	TRBJ1-3	TRBD1	TGTGCCAGCAGCCAAGACAACCCGGGGACAGGGTCCACCATATATTTT	CASSQDNPGTGSTIYF
.	TRBV6-5	TRBJ1-1	.	TGTGCCAGCAGTTACTCGGCCCACACTGAAGCTTTCTTT	CASSYSAHTEAFF
many	TRBV7-6	TRBJ2-1	.	TGTGCCAGCAGCTTAGGTGGTAGCTCCGATGAGCAGTTCTTC	CASSLGGSSDEQFF
few	TRBV12-3/TRBV12-4	TRBJ2-7	TRBD1	TGTGCCAGCAGTTGGCAGGGGGCTAGGAACGAGCAGTACTTC	CASSWQGARNEQYF
once	TRBV12-3/TRBV12-4	TRBJ2-1	TRBD2	TGTGCCAGCAGTAGGACTAGCGGGAGCAATGAGCAGTTCTTC	CASSRTSGSNEQFF
few	TRBV6-5	TRBJ2-5	.	TGTGCCAGCAGTTATTTGGTGGGGGAGACCCAGTACTTC	CASSYLVGETQYF
.	TRBV30	TRBJ2-2	TRBD2	TGTGCCTGGAGTCCCTTCCCGGGGGGAGTCGGCACCGGGGAGCTGTTTTTT	CAWSPFPGGVGTGELFF
many	TRBV7-2	TRBJ2-2	.	TGTGCCAGCAGCTTTAAGACCTCGGACAGACGAACGACCGGGGAGCTGTTTTTT	CASSFKTSDRRTTGELFF
few	TRBV12-3/TRBV12-4	TRBJ1-2	.	TGTGCCAGCAGTTTAAAAGCGGGGTCGTATGGCTACACCTTC	CASSLKAGSYGYTF
.	TRBV11-1	TRBJ2-1	TRBD2	TGTGCCAGCAGCTTAGAGTTAGCGGGCGGGTCTAGTGAGCAGTTCTTC	CASSLELAGGSSEQFF
.	TRBV28	TRBJ2-5	.	TGTGCCAGCAGTTTACCAGGGACAGAGACCCAGTACTTC	CASSLPGTETQYF
few	TRBV6-2/TRBV6-3	TRBJ1-1	.	TGTGCCAGCAAAAGCTGGGATGGGGGTGGCACTGAAGCTTTCTTT	CASKSWDGGGTEAFF
few	TRBV10-1	TRBJ2-3	TRBD2	TGCGCCAGCAGTGACGCGGGAGGGCCAGCAGATACGCAGTATTTT	CASSDAGGPADTQYF
.	TRBV7-9	TRBJ2-3	TRBD1	TGTGCCAGCAGCTCAACAATCGACAGGGGAGATACGCAGTATTTT	CASSSTIDRGDTQYF
.	TRBV7-9	TRBJ2-2	.	TGTGCCAGCAGCTCCAGTCCCGGCACAGATAACACCGGGGAGCTGTTTTTT	CASSSSPGTDNTGELFF
.	TRBV20-1	TRBJ2-3	TRBD2	TGCAGTGCTAGAGATCCTTGGGCGGGAGGCACAGATACGCAGTATTTT	CSARDPWAGGTDTQYF
few	TRBV7-2	TRBJ1-2	TRBD1	TGTGCCAGCACCTCAGGGGGGGCCAGATATGGCTACACCTTC	CASTSGGARYGYTF
.	TRBV18	TRBJ2-1	TRBD2	TGTGCCAGCTCACCCTTATTAGCGGGAGGTTACAATGAGCAGTTCTTC	CASSPLLAGGYNEQFF
.	TRBV27	TRBJ2-1	TRBD2	TGTGCCAGCAGTAGCGGGACTAGCGGGGTTAGCTCCTACAATGAGCAGTTCTTC	CASSSGTSGVSSYNEQFF
.	TRBV11-1	TRBJ2-1	.	TGTGCCAGCAGCTTAGGTGGGGGACAGCAGTTCTTC	CASSLGGGQQFF
many	TRBV7-2	TRBJ1-1	TRBD1	TGTGCCAGCAGCTTACAGGGGGTACAGAACACTGAAGCTTTCTTT	CASSLQGVQNTEAFF
few	TRBV6-1	TRBJ2-2	TRBD1	TGTGCCAGCACCCCGACAGGGACCCCCTTCTTATACACCGGGGAGCTGTTTTTT	CASTPTGTPFLYTGELFF
few	TRBV7-9	TRBJ2-7	TRBD2	TGTGCCAGCAGCTTCCGACTAGCGGGTTCGGGGACCACCTACGAGCAGTACTTC	CASSFRLAGSGTTYEQYF
few	TRBV11-3	TRBJ1-2	TRBD1	TGTGCCAGCAGCTTATATGGACAGGGCTATGGCTACACCTTC	CASSLYGQGYGYTF
.	TRBV20-1	TRBJ2-1	.	TGCAGTGCTAGAGATCTGGGCCCAAACAATGAGCAGTTCTTC	CSARDLGPNNEQFF